This T cell receptor (beta chain) was observed in a study of T-cell reconstitution after alpha-beta-depleted transplantation in children. Study conclusions and caveats: Newly produced T cells mostly provided counts and TCRbeta diversity after one year, as hyperexpanded clones declined.

Preparing the TCRbeta library involved the use of unique molecular identifiers. MiXCR was run by TCRdb on the PCR reads, yielding one entry per CDR3 protein. The sample lists 250,000 to 400,000 distinct CDR3 sequences, approximately 23% occurring once. The sample holds a few counts of this clonotype. The antigen is undetermined. The CDR3 is 15 amino acids. The V end was cut by 3 bases, the J end by 5 bases, with 19 bases between. CDR1 and CDR2 from the germline V gene are DFQATT and SNEGSKA (reference sequence). The chain employs TRBV20-1 and TRBJ2-5; TRBD1 or TRBD2 may be the D gene (6 bases each). The sample was PBMCs, mostly from graft donor cells, taken 180 days after TCRalphabeta/CD19-depleted stem cell transplant. The clonotype comes from a male patient under 18 who had a stem cell transplant for acute lymphoblastic leukemia, so the T cells may come from the graft donor. The CDR3 region has the DNA TGCAGTGCTAGCGAAGGAGGGGGTGATTTGGAGACCCAGTACTTC. It encodes CSASEGGGDLETQYF.